This T cell receptor (beta chain) is from a study of blood T cell repertoires in COVID-19. Study-level background: Samples taken during acute and convalescent COVID-19 were collected in the United States, Italy and Spain. PBMCs, B-cell-depleted T cells, or T cells were the source of the cDNA or gDNA that made up the material.

In the study's own analysis: From reference gene primer amplification, estimates of nucleated cell counts were derived. Sequencing was performed with immunoSEQ multiplex PCR; in TCRdb, only in-frame clones are kept and a portion is missing. V and J calls and clone size are given by that table; D and trimming were obtained from the DNA. The sample records some 110,000 clones, about 84% being singletons. Losses at the gene ends were 2 bases for V and 3 bases for J; bases not matched to a gene: 13. Looked up from germline, CDR1 is KGHSH and CDR2 is LQKENI. This CDR3 is 18 amino acids long. In this sample, this clone turned up a few times.

The V gene is TRBV18, the J gene TRBJ2-7; TRBD1 matches at 10 bases. The source material was peripheral blood. The sequence came from a woman in her fifties or sixties with acute or convalescent COVID-19. CDR3 protein: CASSPMLPGQGNIYEQYF. CDR3 DNA sequence: TGTGCCAGCTCACCAATGCTACCGGGACAGGGGAATATCTACGAGCAGTACTTC.